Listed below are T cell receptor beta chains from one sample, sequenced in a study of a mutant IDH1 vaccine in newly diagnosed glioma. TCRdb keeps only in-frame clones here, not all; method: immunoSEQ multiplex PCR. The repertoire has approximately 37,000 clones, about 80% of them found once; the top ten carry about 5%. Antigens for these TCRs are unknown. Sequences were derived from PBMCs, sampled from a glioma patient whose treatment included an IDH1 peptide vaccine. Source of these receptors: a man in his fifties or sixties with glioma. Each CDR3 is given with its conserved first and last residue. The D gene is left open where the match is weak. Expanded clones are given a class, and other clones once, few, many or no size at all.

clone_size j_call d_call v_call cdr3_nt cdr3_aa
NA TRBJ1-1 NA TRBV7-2 TGTGCCAGCAGCTTGCGGACAGCGAACACTGAAGCTTTCTTT CASSLRTANTEAFF
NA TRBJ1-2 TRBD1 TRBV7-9 TGTGCCAGCAGCCCGCGGGACAGTGGCTTCTATGGCTACACCTTC CASSPRDSGFYGYTF
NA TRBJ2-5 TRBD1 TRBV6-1 TGTGCCAGCCTAAATTACAGGGGAACGGGGGAGACCCAGTACTTC CASLNYRGTGETQYF
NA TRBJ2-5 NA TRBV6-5 TGTGCCAGCAGTTACGGTGCGGGGTTAGAGACCCAGTACTTC CASSYGAGLETQYF
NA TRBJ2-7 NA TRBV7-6 TGTGCCAGCAGCCCCGTGGAACAAGGCGGATACGAGCAGTACTTC CASSPVEQGGYEQYF
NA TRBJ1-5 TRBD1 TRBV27 TGTGCCAGCAGTTTATCGAAGGGGGCGAGACAGCCCCAGCATTTT CASSLSKGARQPQHF
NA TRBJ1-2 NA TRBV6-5 TGTGCCAGCAGTACCGGGGGTGGCTACACCTTC CASSTGGGYTF
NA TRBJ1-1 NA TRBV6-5 TGTGCCACCCAGGGTTTGGGGAACACTGAAGCTTTCTTT CATQGLGNTEAFF
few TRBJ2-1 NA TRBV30 TGTGCCTCCGAGGGGGGGGGTACTCAATCCTACAATGAGCAGTTCTTC CASEGGGTQSYNEQFF
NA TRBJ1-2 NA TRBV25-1 TGTGCCAGCAGTGCGGGCCTCAACTATGGCTACACCTTC CASSAGLNYGYTF
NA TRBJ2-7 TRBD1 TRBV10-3 TGTGCCATCGCCAACAACAGGGGACGGTACGAGCAGTACTTC CAIANNRGRYEQYF
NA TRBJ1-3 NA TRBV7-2 TGTGCCAGCAGTTACAACTCTGGAAACACCATATATTTT CASSYNSGNTIYF
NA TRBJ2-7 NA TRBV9 TGTGCCAGCAGCGTAGAACCACAGGGAAACGAGCAGTACTTC CASSVEPQGNEQYF
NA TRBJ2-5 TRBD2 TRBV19 TGTGCCAGTAGTCGAGCGGGGGGGCTGGAGACCCAGTACTTC CASSRAGGLETQYF
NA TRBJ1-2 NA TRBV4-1 TGCGCCAGCAGCCAAGGGGGGAACTATGGCTACACCTTC CASSQGGNYGYTF
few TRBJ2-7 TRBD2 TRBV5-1 TGCGCCAGCAGCTTCGGGACTAGCGGCGACGAGCAGTACTTC CASSFGTSGDEQYF
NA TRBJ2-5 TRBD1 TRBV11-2 TGTGCCAGCAGCTTAGTGAGAGGGCAGGGGGCAACCCAGTACTTC CASSLVRGQGATQYF
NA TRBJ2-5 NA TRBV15 TGTGCCACCAGCAGAGGGGGTGACAGCAAAGAGACCCAGTACTTC CATSRGGDSKETQYF
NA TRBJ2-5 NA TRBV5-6 TGTGCCAGCGGATTGGCAGGGGCCCAAGAGACCCAGTACTTC CASGLAGAQETQYF
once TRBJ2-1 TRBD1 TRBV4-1 TGCGCCAGCAGCCAAGATCCAGGACAGGGTTCTTATGAGCAGTTCTTC CASSQDPGQGSYEQFF
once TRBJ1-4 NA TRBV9 TGTGCCAGCAGCCCCCAAGGTAGGGCCCAACTGTTTTTT CASSPQGRAQLFF
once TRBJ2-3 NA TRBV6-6 TGTGCCAGCAGTCCAACCGGGTCGTGGGATACGCAGTATTTT CASSPTGSWDTQYF
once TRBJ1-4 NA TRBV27 TGTGCCAGCAGACCATCGTTGAAGGACGATGAAAAACTGTTTTTT CASRPSLKDDEKLFF
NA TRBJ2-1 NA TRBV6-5 TGTGCCAGCAGGTCTCCGGGTCGACTTAATGAGCAGTTCTTC CASRSPGRLNEQFF
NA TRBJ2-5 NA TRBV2 TGTGCCAGTCTGGTGGAGACCCAGTACTTC CASLVETQYF
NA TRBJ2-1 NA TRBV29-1 TGCAGCGTTGAACTAGCCCAGAGCTACAATGAGCAGTTCTTC CSVELAQSYNEQFF
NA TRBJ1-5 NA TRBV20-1 TGCAGTGCTAGAGAAGGGCAGCCCCAGCATTTT CSAREGQPQHF
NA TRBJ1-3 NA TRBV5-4 TGTGCCAGCAGCTTTTCGGGACCATCTGGAAACACCATATATTTT CASSFSGPSGNTIYF
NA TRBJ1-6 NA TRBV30 TGTGCCTGGAGGTTGGCAGGGGCCCTTAATAATTCACCCCTCCACTTT CAWRLAGALNNSPLHF
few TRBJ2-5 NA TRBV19 TGTGCCAGTAGTATAAGCAGCCAAGAGACCCAGTACTTC CASSISSQETQYF
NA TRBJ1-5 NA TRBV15 TGTGCCACCAGCAGAGATTCGAAAAGCAATCAGCCCCAGCATTTT CATSRDSKSNQPQHF
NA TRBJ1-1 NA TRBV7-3 TGTGCCAGCAGCTTGGGGTCTGGGGCGTACACTGAAGCTTTCTTT CASSLGSGAYTEAFF
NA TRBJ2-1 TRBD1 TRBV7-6 TGTGCCAGCAGCCCATCAGGGGGCCCTGAGCAGTTCTTC CASSPSGGPEQFF
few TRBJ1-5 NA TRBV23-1 TGCGCCAGCAGTCATCCGGGTCAGCCCCAGCATTTT CASSHPGQPQHF
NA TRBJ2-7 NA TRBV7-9 TGTGCCAGCAGCTTAAGGGGTATCTACGAGCAGTACTTC CASSLRGIYEQYF
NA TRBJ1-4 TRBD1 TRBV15 TGTGCCACCAGGTTTCGGGACAGGGTGGAGGAAAAACTGTTTTTT CATRFRDRVEEKLFF
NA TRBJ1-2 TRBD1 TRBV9 TGTGCCAGCAGCCCCCGCGACAGGGTTAGTGGCTACACCTTC CASSPRDRVSGYTF
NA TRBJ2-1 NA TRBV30 TGTGCCTGGAGTGTCAGGGACTACAATGAGCAGTTCTTC CAWSVRDYNEQFF
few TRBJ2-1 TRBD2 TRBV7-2 TGTGCCAGCACCCGGGAAGTAGCGGGGCAGTTCTTC CASTREVAGQFF
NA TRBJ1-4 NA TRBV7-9 TGTGCCAGCAGCCTTGGGTGGGCAACTAATGAAAAACTGTTTTTT CASSLGWATNEKLFF
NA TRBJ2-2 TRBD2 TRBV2 TGTGCCGGAGGCGGACGCGGGGGCACCGGGGAGCTGTTTTTT CAGGGRGGTGELFF
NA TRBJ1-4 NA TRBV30 TGTGCCTGGAGTGCCCTAAGAACTAATGAAAAACTGTTTTTT CAWSALRTNEKLFF
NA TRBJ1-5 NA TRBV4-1 TGCGCCAGCAGCCACGGCAGCGGGGGGGGTCAGCCCCAGCATTTT CASSHGSGGGQPQHF
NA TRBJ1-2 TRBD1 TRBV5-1 TGCGCCAGCACCCCATCCGGGACAGACATCTATGGCTACACCTTC CASTPSGTDIYGYTF
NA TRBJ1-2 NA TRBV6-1 TGTGCCAGCAGTGTTCAGGACACTTCCAACTATGGCTACACCTTC CASSVQDTSNYGYTF
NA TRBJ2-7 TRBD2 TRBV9 TGTGCCAGCAGCGTAGCTTCCCACGGGAGGGTCTACGAGCAGTACTTC CASSVASHGRVYEQYF
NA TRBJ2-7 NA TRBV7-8 TGTGCCAGCAGCTTATCCGGGGGCGGCTACGAGCAGTACTTC CASSLSGGGYEQYF
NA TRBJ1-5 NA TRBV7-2 TGTGCCAGCAGCCCGTGGGGCAGTCAGCCCCAGCATTTT CASSPWGSQPQHF
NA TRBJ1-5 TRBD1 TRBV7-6 TGTGCCAGCAGCGCGGGGACAGGGAATCAGCCCCAGCATTTT CASSAGTGNQPQHF
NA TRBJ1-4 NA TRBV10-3 TGTGCCATCAGTGAGGCCGGGGCTGCAACTAATGAAAAACTGTTTTTT CAISEAGAATNEKLFF
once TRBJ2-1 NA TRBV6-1 TGTGCCAGCAGTGTGGAGGGGGGGCCCTACAATGAGCAGTTCTTC CASSVEGGPYNEQFF
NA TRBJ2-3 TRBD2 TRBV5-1 TGCGCCAGCTCAGCGGGGGGTCAGGATACGCAGTATTTT CASSAGGQDTQYF